These T cell receptor beta chains were read from a single sample in a study of CD8+CD57+ T cells in acquired aplastic anemia. One entry per CDR3 protein results from TCRdb running MiXCR on the reads. Here the sample spans about 210,000 distinct CDR3 sequences, roughly 57% being singletons. Input material: sorted CD4+, CD8+, or CD8+CD57+ T cells (not recorded which) from PBMCs. All receptors come from a human donor in good health. CDR3s include the opening cysteine and the closing phenylalanine or tryptophan. Each record gives: clone size, V gene, J gene, D gene, CDR3 protein, CDR3 DNA. A D gene is named only where the DNA matches it firmly. Clone size is not always given. Where it is, it says once, few, many or a class for expanded clones.

clone size: NA; V gene: TRBV7-3; J gene: TRBJ2-7; D gene: NA; CDR3 protein: CASSQEVTYEQYF; CDR3 DNA: TGTGCCAGCAGCCAGGAGGTGACCTACGAGCAGTACTTC
clone size: NA; V gene: TRBV15; J gene: TRBJ2-7; D gene: NA; CDR3 protein: CARQGLIYEQYF; CDR3 DNA: TGTGCTCGACAGGGACTAATCTACGAGCAGTACTTC
clone size: NA; V gene: TRBV12-3/TRBV12-4; J gene: TRBJ2-1; D gene: NA; CDR3 protein: CASSFWRSNEQFF; CDR3 DNA: TGTGCCAGCAGTTTCTGGCGGAGCAATGAGCAGTTCTTC
clone size: few; V gene: TRBV2; J gene: TRBJ1-2; D gene: TRBD1; CDR3 protein: CASRETGTYGYTF; CDR3 DNA: TGTGCCAGCAGGGAGACAGGGACTTATGGCTACACCTTC
clone size: NA; V gene: TRBV7-2; J gene: TRBJ2-5; D gene: TRBD1; CDR3 protein: CASNRGGAETQYF; CDR3 DNA: TGTGCCAGCAACAGAGGGGGCGCGGAGACCCAGTACTTC
clone size: NA; V gene: TRBV5-1; J gene: TRBJ2-5; D gene: TRBD1; CDR3 protein: CASSLGQGRVETQYF; CDR3 DNA: TGTGCCAGCAGCTTGGGACAGGGGCGAGTAGAGACCCAGTACTTC
clone size: NA; V gene: TRBV2; J gene: TRBJ1-1; D gene: NA; CDR3 protein: CASSGETEAFF; CDR3 DNA: TGTGCCAGCAGTGGGGAGACTGAAGCTTTCTTT
clone size: few; V gene: TRBV11-1; J gene: TRBJ2-6; D gene: NA; CDR3 protein: CASSSGRNSGANVLTF; CDR3 DNA: TGCGCCAGCAGCTCGGGACGCAACTCTGGGGCCAACGTCCTGACTTTC
clone size: once; V gene: TRBV7-3; J gene: TRBJ2-7; D gene: NA; CDR3 protein: CASSLDRTFYEQYF; CDR3 DNA: TGTGCCAGCAGCTTAGACAGGACTTTCTACGAGCAGTACTTC
clone size: NA; V gene: TRBV5-6; J gene: TRBJ1-1; D gene: TRBD1; CDR3 protein: CASSLDRGPNTEAFF; CDR3 DNA: TGTGCCAGCAGCTTGGACAGGGGGCCGAACACTGAAGCCTTCTTT
clone size: few; V gene: TRBV19; J gene: TRBJ1-5; D gene: TRBD1; CDR3 protein: CASRGQGTGQPQHF; CDR3 DNA: TGTGCCAGCCGGGGACAGGGGACGGGTCAGCCCCAGCATTTT
clone size: NA; V gene: TRBV20-1; J gene: TRBJ2-3; D gene: NA; CDR3 protein: CSAKRTNTDTQYF; CDR3 DNA: TGCAGTGCTAAGAGGACCAACACAGATACGCAGTATTTT
clone size: few; V gene: TRBV10-3; J gene: TRBJ2-5; D gene: NA; CDR3 protein: CAISERQETQYF; CDR3 DNA: TGTGCCATCAGTGAGCGGCAAGAGACCCAGTACTTC
clone size: many; V gene: TRBV6-5; J gene: TRBJ1-2; D gene: NA; CDR3 protein: CASSYLGGSKEGYTF; CDR3 DNA: TGTGCCAGCAGTTATCTCGGCGGCTCAAAGGAGGGCTACACCTTC
clone size: NA; V gene: TRBV7-8; J gene: TRBJ2-5; D gene: NA; CDR3 protein: CASSVGGHWETQYF; CDR3 DNA: TGTGCCAGCAGCGTGGGTGGGCATTGGGAGACCCAGTACTTC
clone size: NA; V gene: TRBV24-1; J gene: TRBJ1-5; D gene: NA; CDR3 protein: CATSDWTSLNQPQHF; CDR3 DNA: TGTGCCACCAGTGACTGGACAAGCTTGAATCAGCCCCAGCATTTT
clone size: NA; V gene: TRBV12-3/TRBV12-4; J gene: TRBJ2-3; D gene: TRBD1; CDR3 protein: CASRRRHRGPDTQYF; CDR3 DNA: TGTGCCAGCAGGCGAAGGCACAGGGGGCCAGATACGCAGTATTTT
clone size: many; V gene: TRBV7-6; J gene: TRBJ2-7; D gene: TRBD2; CDR3 protein: CASSLYGLAGEGYEQYF; CDR3 DNA: TGTGCCAGCAGCTTATACGGGCTAGCGGGAGAAGGGTACGAGCAGTACTTC
clone size: many; V gene: TRBV5-6; J gene: TRBJ2-1; D gene: TRBD2; CDR3 protein: CASSLTSGRAAPYNEQFF; CDR3 DNA: TGTGCCAGCAGCTTGACTAGCGGGAGGGCCGCCCCCTACAATGAGCAGTTCTTC
clone size: NA; V gene: TRBV7-6; J gene: TRBJ2-6; D gene: NA; CDR3 protein: CASSQGQGRYSGANVLTF; CDR3 DNA: TGTGCCAGCAGTCAGGGGCAGGGCCGTTACTCTGGGGCCAACGTCCTGACTTTC
clone size: NA; V gene: TRBV25-1; J gene: TRBJ1-1; D gene: NA; CDR3 protein: CASTTFGRGTEAFF; CDR3 DNA: TGTGCCAGCACCACCTTTGGGCGTGGCACTGAAGCTTTCTTT
clone size: many; V gene: TRBV11-2; J gene: TRBJ1-5; D gene: TRBD1; CDR3 protein: CASSSTRDRYSNQPQHF; CDR3 DNA: TGTGCCAGCAGCTCCACCCGGGACAGATATAGCAATCAGCCCCAGCATTTT
clone size: NA; V gene: TRBV7-2; J gene: TRBJ1-1; D gene: NA; CDR3 protein: CASSPGGRRDTEAFF; CDR3 DNA: TGTGCCAGCAGCCCTGGAGGCAGGAGGGACACTGAAGCTTTCTTT
clone size: NA; V gene: TRBV25-1; J gene: TRBJ1-5; D gene: TRBD1; CDR3 protein: CASSEPGQVDQSKVNQPQHF; CDR3 DNA: TGTGCCAGCAGTGAACCGGGACAGGTCGACCAAAGCAAGGTCAATCAGCCCCAGCATTTT
clone size: NA; V gene: TRBV20-1; J gene: TRBJ2-1; D gene: TRBD1; CDR3 protein: CSASNRDSYNEQFF; CDR3 DNA: TGCAGTGCTAGTAACCGGGACAGTTACAATGAGCAGTTCTTC
clone size: NA; V gene: TRBV7-2; J gene: TRBJ2-3; D gene: NA; CDR3 protein: CASSLDAQGLTDTQYF; CDR3 DNA: TGTGCCAGCAGCTTAGATGCGCAGGGGCTCACAGATACGCAGTATTTT
clone size: NA; V gene: TRBV7-3; J gene: TRBJ2-2; D gene: NA; CDR3 protein: CASSLNAGELFF; CDR3 DNA: TGTGCCAGCAGCTTAAATGCAGGGGAGCTGTTTTTT
clone size: NA; V gene: TRBV7-2; J gene: TRBJ2-6; D gene: TRBD2; CDR3 protein: CASSLGLAGIRTNVLTF; CDR3 DNA: TGTGCCAGCAGCCTAGGACTAGCGGGAATTAGGACCAACGTCCTGACTTTC
clone size: many; V gene: TRBV10-3; J gene: TRBJ2-1; D gene: TRBD2; CDR3 protein: CAITDSTSGYNEQFF; CDR3 DNA: TGTGCCATCACTGACTCGACTAGCGGATACAATGAGCAGTTCTTC
clone size: NA; V gene: TRBV6-9; J gene: TRBJ1-4; D gene: TRBD1; CDR3 protein: CASNLDRPANEKLFF; CDR3 DNA: TGTGCCAGCAATTTGGACAGGCCTGCTAATGAAAAACTGTTTTTT
clone size: NA; V gene: TRBV6-4; J gene: TRBJ2-7; D gene: TRBD2; CDR3 protein: CASSPGTSGGMYEQYF; CDR3 DNA: TGTGCCAGCAGTCCCGGGACTAGCGGGGGGATGTACGAGCAGTACTTC
clone size: NA; V gene: TRBV7-9; J gene: TRBJ2-5; D gene: NA; CDR3 protein: CASSLVAPGQTQYF; CDR3 DNA: TGTGCCAGCAGCTTGGTGGCCCCAGGCCAGACCCAGTACTTC
clone size: NA; V gene: TRBV12-3/TRBV12-4; J gene: TRBJ1-6; D gene: TRBD1; CDR3 protein: CASSSRGGSCNSPLHF; CDR3 DNA: TGTGCCAGCAGTTCCAGGGGGGGCTCCTGTAATTCACCCCTCCACTTT